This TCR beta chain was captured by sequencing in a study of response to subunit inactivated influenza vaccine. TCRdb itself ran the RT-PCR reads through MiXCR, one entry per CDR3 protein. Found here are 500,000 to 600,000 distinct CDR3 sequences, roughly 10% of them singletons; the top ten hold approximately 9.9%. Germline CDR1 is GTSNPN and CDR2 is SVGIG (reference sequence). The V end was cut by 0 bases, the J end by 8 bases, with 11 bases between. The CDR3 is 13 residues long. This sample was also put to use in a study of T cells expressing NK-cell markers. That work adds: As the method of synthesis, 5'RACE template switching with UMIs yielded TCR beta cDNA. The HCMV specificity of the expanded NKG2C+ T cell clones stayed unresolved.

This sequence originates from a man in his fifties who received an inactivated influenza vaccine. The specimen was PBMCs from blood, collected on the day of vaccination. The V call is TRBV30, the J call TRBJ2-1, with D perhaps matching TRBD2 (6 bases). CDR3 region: CAWSVWGGYEQFF. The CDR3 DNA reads TGTGCCTGGAGTGTCTGGGGAGGCTATGAGCAGTTCTTC.